These 20 T cell receptor beta chains originate from one sample sequenced in a study of beta chain features in type 1 diabetes. Study results and caveats: TCRB CDR3s were moderately but significantly shorter in Type 1 diabetes patients in all four CD4+ subsets.

The entirety of the isolated RNA underwent reverse transcription, so expressed TCRB transcripts were sequenced. Profiled with immunoSEQ multiplex PCR; TCRdb holds only in-frame clones, not every one. Found here are 200,000 to 300,000 clones, approximately 10% of them singletons; the top ten hold over 0.015%. These TCRs' antigens remain unknown. Sequenced: naive CD4+ T cells from blood. The receptors shown here come from a man younger than 40 with type 1 diabetes.

This clone occurred a few times. The V gene is TRBV6-5, the J gene TRBJ2-7; TRBD1 matches at 8 bases. The V gene end was trimmed by 5 bases and the J gene end by 6 bases; junction bases not matched to a gene: 9. The CDR3 runs to 14 residues. From germline, CDR1 is MNHEY and CDR2 SVGAGI. CDR3 bases: TGTGCCAGCAGTAGGGACAGGTTCGTAATCGAGCAGTACTTC. It is translated as CASSRDRFVIEQYF.

The rearrangement uses TRBV15 and TRBJ1-3; 8 bases are shared with TRBD1. The CDR3 has 15 amino acids. V gave up 3 bases and J gave up 4 bases; unmatched junction bases: 5. Looked up from germline, CDR1 is LNHNV and CDR2 is YYDKDF (reference sequence). CDR3 amino acids: CATSRIRGPGNTIYF. The CDR3 nucleotides read TGTGCCACCAGCAGGATCAGGGGGCCAGGAAACACCATATATTTT.

This clone was seen a handful of times. CDR3 loop: CASSHKTLRKLFF. The CDR3 region has the DNA TGTGCCAGCAGCCACAAAACCCTGAGGAAACTGTTTTTT. J is TRBJ1-4 and V is TRBV14; D not resolved. Trimming left V 3 bases short and J 11 bases short, with 13 bases between. The length of the CDR3 is 13 residues. The V gene's germline CDR1 is SGHDN and CDR2 FVKESK.

The chain has TRBV7-9 and TRBJ1-4, with 11 bases that match TRBD1. The CDR3 loop spans 15 amino acids. From germline, CDR1 is SEHNR and CDR2 FQNEAQ (reference sequence). V was clipped by 4 bases and J by 6 bases; unmatched bases: 4. CDR3 sequence: CASSSGTGGYEKLFF. Written as DNA, the CDR3 is TGTGCCAGCAGCTCAGGGACAGGGGGATATGAAAAACTGTTTTTT.

The rearrangement uses TRBV5-1 and TRBJ2-5, with 7 bases lining up with TRBD2. Per the germline V gene, CDR1 is SGHRS and CDR2 is YFSETQ. The trim removed 6 bases at V and 5 bases at J, leaving 7 bases unmatched. This CDR3 is built from 13 residues. The CDR3 sequence: CASTPGGVETQYF. The CDR3 DNA sequence: TGCGCCAGCACCCCTGGGGGGGTTGAGACCCAGTACTTC.

The V and J genes are TRBV19 and TRBJ2-1; D is possibly TRBD2 (6 bases). Germline V gene sequence: CDR1 LNHDA, CDR2 SQIVND (reference sequence). The CDR3 spans 15 residues. Trimming cost V 3 bases and J 2 bases, with 11 bases left between them. The CDR3: CASSIGRNPYNEQFF. The CDR3 DNA reads as TGTGCCAGTAGTATCGGGAGAAATCCCTACAATGAGCAGTTCTTC.

The chain employs TRBV6-5 and TRBJ1-5; TRBD1 is a possible D gene (5 bases). The germline V gene encodes CDR1 MNHEY and CDR2 SVGAGI. This CDR3 has 13 amino acids. V was shortened by 8 bases and J by 3 bases, with 11 bases between the two germline ends. DNA of the CDR3: TGTGCCAGCCGGAGGGGAGTCAATCAGCCCCAGCATTTT. This gives the protein CASRRGVNQPQHF.

The chain links TRBV28 to TRBJ2-1; a weak D match, TRBD2 (5 bases). Germline CDR1 MDHEN, CDR2 SYDVKM. V lost 4 bases to trimming and J lost 7 bases, with 20 bases between them. There are 16 residues in the CDR3. The CDR3 is CASSYTDGYSGNEQFF. In DNA, the CDR3 is TGTGCCAGCAGTTATACAGACGGGTATTCGGGAAATGAGCAGTTCTTC.

The chain links TRBV4-2 to TRBJ2-5, with 9 bases that match TRBD1. Losses at the gene ends were 4 bases for V and 5 bases for J; bases not matched to a gene: 5. In germline, CDR1 is LGHNA, CDR2 YNFKEQ. This CDR3 comprises 14 residues. CDR3 amino acids: CASSPQGAHETQYF. In nucleotides, the CDR3 is TGTGCCAGCAGCCCACAGGGGGCGCATGAGACCCAGTACTTC.

This chain connects TRBV28 to TRBJ2-5; 7 positions match TRBD1. The CDR3 extends over 17 amino acids. V lost 8 bases, J lost 3 bases, and 18 bases stayed unmatched. Germline V gene lookup returns CDR1 MDHEN and CDR2 SYDVKM. CDR3 in amino acids: CASLSEGTALIKETQYF. The CDR3 nucleotides read TGTGCCAGCCTCTCCGAGGGGACAGCCCTCATAAAAGAGACCCAGTACTTC.

This clone has a handful of counts. The V and J genes are TRBV11-1 and TRBJ1-5, with a weak D call TRBD1 (6 bases). Germline-derived CDR1 and CDR2 are SGHAT and FQDESV (reference sequence). V shed 3 bases and J shed 4 bases, with 13 bases lying between them. The CDR3 loop spans 15 amino acids. The CDR3 protein is CASSFSTGPNQPQHF. CDR3 nucleotides: TGTGCCAGCAGCTTTTCGACAGGTCCTAATCAGCCCCAGCATTTT.

The chain recombines TRBV29-1 with TRBJ1-4, with D hard to call. V was cut by 5 bases and J by 0 bases, with 13 bases left in between. CDR1 is SQVTM and CDR2 is ANQGSEA in the germline V gene. This CDR3 is 15 amino acids long. CDR3 nucleotides: TGCAGCGTTAGTAAAACCGGGACAACTAATGAAAAACTGTTTTTT. It yields the protein CSVSKTGTTNEKLFF.

This chain links TRBV7-9 with TRBJ2-3; 12 bases agree with TRBD2. The length of the CDR3 is 19 residues. Germline-derived CDR1 and CDR2 are SEHNR and FQNEAQ (reference sequence). V shed 2 bases, J shed 1 base, and the junction held 10 bases outside the gene matches. CDR3 coding DNA: TGTGCCAGCAGCTTATGGAGGACTAGCGGGGTCGTACGCACAGATACGCAGTATTTT. Translated: CASSLWRTSGVVRTDTQYF.

This chain joins TRBV29-1 and TRBJ2-1; a weak D match, TRBD1 (6 bases). Germline V gene sequence: CDR1 SQVTM, CDR2 ANQGSEA. Trimming cost V 7 bases and J 4 bases, with 17 bases left between them. The CDR3 runs 14 residues. The CDR3 protein is CSARGLAPYNEQFF. DNA of the CDR3: TGCAGCGCCAGGGGCCTCGCCCCTTACAATGAGCAGTTCTTC.

This clone was recorded a few times. The gene calls are TRBV7-9 and TRBJ2-2; the D is unclear. The CDR3 extends over 12 amino acids. With 5 bases removed from V and 4 bases from J, the gap between germline ends came to 5 bases. Per the germline V gene, CDR1 is SEHNR and CDR2 is FQNEAQ (reference sequence). The CDR3 sequence is CASSHGTGELFF. DNA of the CDR3: TGTGCCAGCAGCCACGGCACCGGGGAGCTGTTTTTT.

J is TRBJ2-5 and V is TRBV7-3; 7 bases are a match to TRBD2. Per the germline V gene, CDR1 is SGHTA and CDR2 is FQGTGA. The CDR3 loop spans 13 amino acids. Germline trimming cut 3 bases from V and 5 bases from J; bases unmatched to any gene: 3. CDR3 nucleotides: TGTGCCAGCAGCTTGGGAGGGGTGGAGACCCAGTACTTC. The encoded protein is CASSLGGVETQYF.

This chain uses TRBV30 with TRBJ1-1; D might be TRBD1 (5 bases). Trimming shortened V by 8 bases and J by 3 bases, and 13 bases separated the two germline ends. The CDR3 is 12 amino acids. Germline assignment: CDR1 GTSNPN and CDR2 SVGIG (reference sequence). The DNA of the CDR3 is TGTGCCGGACAAAGGGGTGACACTGAAGCTTTCTTT. Translating gives CAGQRGDTEAFF.

The rearrangement joins TRBV18 to TRBJ1-2; no definite D call. This CDR3 contains 15 residues. Trimming removed 1 base at V and 3 bases at J, with 12 bases between. The germline V gene has CDR1 KGHSH and CDR2 LQKENI. The CDR3 region has the DNA TGTGCCAGCTCACCACTGGTACACCCAGACTATGGCTACACCTTC. It encodes CASSPLVHPDYGYTF.

This chain links TRBV23-1 with TRBJ1-5; D is uncertain. TRBV23-1 is marked as an open reading frame, function uncertain. With 2 bases removed from V and 9 bases from J, the gap between germline ends came to 8 bases. The CDR3 is 12 residues long. The CDR3 DNA is TGCGCCAGCAGTCAAACGCGTACGCCCCAGCATTTT. Translated, it gives CASSQTRTPQHF.

V and J are TRBV2 and TRBJ1-2; weak D call: TRBD1 (6 bases). Per the germline V gene, CDR1 is SNHLY and CDR2 is FYNNEI. V shed 4 bases and J shed 6 bases, with 9 bases lying between them. The CDR3 contains 12 residues. CDR3 in DNA: TGTGCCAGCAGTGGACGACAGGATGGCTACACCTTC. Translation gives CASSGRQDGYTF.